This TCR beta chain was identified in a study of shared clonotypes between healthy human individuals. The CDR3 has 14 residues. The germline gives CDR1 SGHNT, CDR2 YENEEA. V was pared by 4 bases and J by 7 bases, with 13 bases between. Assay: immunoSEQ multiplex PCR; the TCRdb copy retains only in-frame clones and omits some. The sample lists roughly 2,500,000 clones, roughly 93% seen once, with 0.36% in the top ten. Sequenced sample: naive CD4+ T cells from PBMCs. Subset in this sample: CD45RA+ positively selected. The receptor was isolated from a man aged 18 to 29 in good health. Some clones in this sample may be carry-over from other donors' samples. This chain uses TRBV11-3 with TRBJ2-2, with D perhaps TRBD2 (6 bases). DNA for the CDR3: TGTGCCAGCAGCTCGGGGGTCGGCCGCGGGGAGCTGTTTTTT. This sequence encodes CASSSGVGRGELFF.